Many counts were recorded for the clone carrying this T cell receptor (beta chain). The target antigen is unknown. This specimen belongs to a study of T-cell reconstitution after alpha-beta-depleted transplantation in children. Study-level results: It was reported that alpha-beta T cells came from several hundred expanded graft clones (about two months after transplant).

As it was prepared, the TCRbeta library received unique molecular identifiers. A single record per CDR3 protein comes from TCRdb applying MiXCR to the PCR reads. The data show tens of thousands of distinct CDR3 sequences, roughly 5% seen once. The V gene lost 6 bases and the J gene lost 1 base, with 18 bases spanning the gap. The CDR3 is 15 amino acids. Germline V lookup: CDR1 DFQATT, CDR2 SNEGSKA (reference sequence). The chain links TRBV20-1 to TRBJ1-1; weak D call: TRBD1 (5 bases). The sequence derives from a female patient aged 2 to 10 who had a stem cell transplant for aplastic anemia, so the T cells may come from the graft donor. The sample was PBMCs, mostly from graft donor cells, taken 60 days after TCRalphabeta/CD19-depleted stem cell transplant. CDR3 DNA sequence: TGCAGTGCCCAACCTGGGGGGAGTTGGAACACTGAAGCTTTCTTT. This translates into CSAQPGGSWNTEAFF.